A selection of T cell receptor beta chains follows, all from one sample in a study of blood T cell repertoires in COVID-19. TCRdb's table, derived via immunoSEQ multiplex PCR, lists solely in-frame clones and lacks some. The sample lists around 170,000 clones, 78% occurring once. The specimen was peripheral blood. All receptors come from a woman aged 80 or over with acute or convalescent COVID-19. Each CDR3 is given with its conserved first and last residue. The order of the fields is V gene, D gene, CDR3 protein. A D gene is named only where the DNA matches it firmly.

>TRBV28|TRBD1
CASTLTRGDRGRGGHPGELFF
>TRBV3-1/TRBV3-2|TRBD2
CASSSLSGRGTDTQYF
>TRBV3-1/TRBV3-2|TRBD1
CASSQSDRERNTIYF
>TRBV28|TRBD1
CASRGTGGARNSPLHF
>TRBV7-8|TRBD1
CASNLIAGTGGTEAFF
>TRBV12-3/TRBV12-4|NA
CASSLGAGQPQHF
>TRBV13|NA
CASSGGRSPNYGYTF
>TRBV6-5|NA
CASSYSGEGYTF
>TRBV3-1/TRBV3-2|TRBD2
CASSHGTSGGHIREQYF
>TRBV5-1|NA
CASSLGAGFQETQYF
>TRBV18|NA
CASSPRRTDTQYF
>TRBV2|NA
CASSEIAVNQPQHF
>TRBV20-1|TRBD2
CSASPRTSGGYEQFF
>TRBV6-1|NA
CASSEQGIYTEAFF
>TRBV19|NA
CASSIRAVPGDTQYF